The 29 T cell receptor beta chains below all came from one sample that was sequenced in a study of CXCR3-negative and CXCR3-positive naive CD8 T cells. Study-level points and caveats: Naive cells that were CXCR3-positive had more hydrophobic TRB CDR3s (compared with CXCR3-negative naive cells).

Through 5' RACE with UMI labels, the TRB cDNA libraries were prepared. TCRdb re-called the 5' RACE reads, yielding one record per CDR3 amino acid sequence without DNA. The sample has roughly 110,000 distinct CDR3 sequences. Antigens for these TCRs are unknown. What was sequenced was naive CXCR3+ CD8+ T cells from blood. Subset here: CD45RO-CCR7+CD27+CD95- naive CD8+ T cells expressing CXCR3 (TNR3+). These receptors were obtained from a human donor in good health. Some clones in this sample may be carry-over from other donors' samples.

The rearrangement links TRBV28 to TRBJ2-7; as DNA is missing, the TRBD2 call by TCRdb cannot be tested. The CDR3 loop spans 17 amino acids. Germline V gene sequence: CDR1 MDHEN, CDR2 SYDVKM. This CDR3 reads CASTPPPLTSGSYEQYF.

V usage is TRBV5-4 and J usage is TRBJ2-5; TCRdb's D call, TRBD1, is unchecked because there is no DNA. CDR1 and CDR2 from the germline V gene are SGHNT and YYREEE (reference sequence). CDR3 size: 14 residues. The CDR3: CASSADRGEETQYF.

This chain joins TRBV9 and TRBJ1-2. Looked up from germline, CDR1 is SGDLS and CDR2 is YYNGEE. The CDR3 covers 13 residues. The CDR3 reads CASSVDKGNGYTF. The full variable domain, its missing parts supplied by reference TRBV9 and TRBJ1-2, is DSGVTQTPKHLITATGQRVTLRCSPRSGDLSVYWYQQSLDQGLQFLIQYYNGEERAKGNILERFSAQQFPDLHSELNLSSLELGDSALYFCASSVDKGNGYTFGSGTRLTVV.

This sequence joins TRBV3-1 and TRBJ2-3; the D gene TCRdb calls, TRBD2, cannot be checked with no DNA. CDR1 LGHDT and CDR2 YNNKEL come from the germline V gene (reference sequence). This CDR3 has 15 residues. CDR3 sequence reads: CARAGREDYTDTQYF.

This CDR3 reads CASSVLGQSNQPQHF. V usage is TRBV2 and J usage is TRBJ1-5; the TCRdb D gene call, TRBD1, has no DNA to confirm it. The CDR3 contains 15 residues. Germline V gene lookup returns CDR1 SNHLY and CDR2 FYNNEI.

V is TRBV20-1 and J is TRBJ2-3. Germline loops: CDR1 DFQATT, CDR2 SNEGSKA (reference sequence). The CDR3 has 13 amino acids. Here the CDR3 reads CSARDRYTDTQYF.

The chain couples TRBV7-9 to TRBJ2-7. This CDR3 spans 16 amino acids. Germline CDR1 SEHNR, CDR2 FQNEAQ (reference sequence). The CDR3 reads CASSYGYGGRSYEQYF.

This chain connects TRBV5-4 to TRBJ2-2; lacking DNA, the TRBD2 call made by TCRdb goes unchecked. CDR1 and CDR2 (germline): SGHNT, YYREEE (reference sequence). The CDR3 length is 17 residues. The CDR3 loop is CASSEVGTFVNTGELFF.

The chain employs TRBV3-1 and TRBJ2-7; the D call of TRBD1 rests on TCRdb alone, since no DNA is present to check it. This CDR3 has 15 amino acids. Germline V gives CDR1 LGHDT, CDR2 YNNKEL (reference sequence). CDR3 residues: CASSPDRGHSYEQYF.

This chain connects TRBV2 to TRBJ1-2; TCRdb proposes TRBD1, but this gene call is untestable without DNA. The CDR3 consists of 12 residues. CDR1 SNHLY and CDR2 FYNNEI come from the germline V gene. The CDR3: CARLTEPYGYTF.

This chain joins TRBV7-6 and TRBJ2-2; TCRdb indicates TRBD2, and absent DNA this call remains unverified. The length of the CDR3 is 17 residues. The germline gives CDR1 SGHVS, CDR2 FNYEAQ. CDR3 sequence: CASSLEGLAGGTGELFF.

The J gene is TRBJ2-2, the V gene TRBV5-1. The germline V gene has CDR1 SGHRS and CDR2 YFSETQ. The CDR3 runs to 13 residues. The CDR3 here is CASSFIRSGELFF.

The chain joins TRBV23-1 to TRBJ1-1. TRBV23-1 carries the ORF label, with uncertain function. The CDR3 runs to 13 residues. CDR3 sequence reads: CASTLVANTEAFF.

The V gene is TRBV5-1, the J gene TRBJ2-7; TCRdb lists TRBD2, though no DNA is available to test this call. CDR3 size: 14 residues. Germline lookup yields CDR1 SGHRS and CDR2 YFSETQ. The CDR3: CASSLVGLDYEQYF.

J is TRBJ2-2 and V is TRBV5-1. The CDR3 is 14 residues long. Germline values: CDR1 SGHRS, CDR2 YFSETQ. This CDR3 reads CASSLKSGTGELFF. Looking up the rest from reference TRBV5-1 and TRBJ2-2 gives the full variable domain: KAGVTQTPRYLIKTRGQQVTLSCSPISGHRSVSWYQQTPGQGLQFLFEYFSETQRNKGNFPGRFSGRQFSNSRSEMNVSTLELGDSALYLCASSLKSGTGELFFGEGSRLTVL.

The chain links TRBV7-2 to TRBJ2-1; TCRdb outputs TRBD2, but without DNA this stays unchecked. The germline gives CDR1 SGHTA, CDR2 FQGNSA. This CDR3 is built from 16 residues. The CDR3: CASSQPGLAPYNEQFF. The variable domain in full, with the rest retrieved from reference TRBV7-2 and TRBJ2-1, is GAGVSQSPSNKVTEKGKDVELRCDPISGHTALYWYRQSLGQGLEFLIYFQGNSAPDKSGLPSDRFSAERTGGSVSTLTIQRTQQEDSAVYLCASSQPGLAPYNEQFFGPGTRLTVL.

The chain employs TRBV6-5 and TRBJ1-3; TCRdb selects TRBD1, and the lack of DNA leaves this call unchecked. This CDR3 is built from 14 residues. Germline V gives CDR1 MNHEY, CDR2 SVGAGI. CDR3 loop: CASMGGSSGNTIYF.

V is TRBV28 and J is TRBJ2-3; no DNA is available, so the TRBD2 call from TCRdb remains unchecked. Per the germline V gene, CDR1 is MDHEN and CDR2 is SYDVKM. This CDR3 is built from 15 residues. The chain's CDR3 is CASSLALARADTQYF.

The chain combines TRBV7-8 with TRBJ2-7. The CDR3 runs 13 residues. The germline CDR1 and CDR2 sequences are SGHVS and FQNEAQ. This CDR3 reads CASSLSANYEQYF.

The gene calls are TRBV5-5 and TRBJ2-2; there is no DNA to check the TCRdb D call of TRBD1. In germline, CDR1 is SGHKS, CDR2 YYEKEE (reference sequence). This CDR3 comprises 14 residues. The CDR3 region is CASSSQGNAGELFF.

This sequence joins TRBV2 and TRBJ1-5. The CDR3 has 13 residues. In germline, CDR1 is SNHLY, CDR2 FYNNEI. The CDR3: CASSATGLQPQHF.

This chain joins TRBV18 and TRBJ1-5; TCRdb returns TRBD1, unconfirmable since there is no DNA. From germline, CDR1 is KGHSH and CDR2 LQKENI. This CDR3 has 14 residues. CDR3 sequence reads: CASSPHVRDQPQHF.

The rearrangement uses TRBV20-1 and TRBJ2-7; TCRdb's assignment of TRBD1 cannot be checked, as there is no DNA. Germline loops: CDR1 DFQATT, CDR2 SNEGSKA (reference sequence). The CDR3 consists of 15 residues. CDR3 amino acids: CSAREDRGPPYEQYF.

The rearrangement links TRBV6-6 to TRBJ2-5; with no DNA, the TCRdb D assignment of TRBD1 cannot be verified. This CDR3 has 15 amino acids. Germline CDR1 and CDR2: MNHNY and SVGAGI (reference sequence). The CDR3 sequence: CASSYSLGGQETQYF.

The chain uses TRBV19 and TRBJ1-1; without DNA, the TCRdb call of TRBD1 cannot be checked. The CDR3 is 16 residues long. CDR1 is LNHDA and CDR2 is SQIVND in the germline V gene (reference sequence). The CDR3 protein is CASSIGPGVGSTEAFF.

The V and J genes are TRBV29-1 and TRBJ2-7; there is no DNA to check the TCRdb D call of TRBD1. The CDR3 sequence is 15 residues long. Germline-derived CDR1 and CDR2 are SQVTM and ANQGSEA. The CDR3 spells CSVELDDRGNREQYF.

V usage is TRBV29-1 and J usage is TRBJ1-2; TCRdb's D call of TRBD1 is untestable without DNA. Germline V gives CDR1 SQVTM, CDR2 ANQGSEA. The CDR3 loop spans 11 amino acids. The CDR3 here is CSVRDTWGYTF.

CDR3: CASRPTPGQATDTQYF. The genes are TRBV6-2 or TRBV6-3 and TRBJ2-3; the D call from TCRdb, TRBD2, cannot be confirmed without DNA. The CDR3 is 16 amino acids. CDR1 and CDR2 (germline): MNHEY, SVGEGT.

This rearrangement joins TRBV7-8 to TRBJ2-5; there is no DNA to check the TCRdb D call of TRBD2. The CDR3 extends over 16 amino acids. Per germline, CDR1 SGHVS and CDR2 FQNEAQ. Here the CDR3 reads CASSHPGLAGQETQYF.